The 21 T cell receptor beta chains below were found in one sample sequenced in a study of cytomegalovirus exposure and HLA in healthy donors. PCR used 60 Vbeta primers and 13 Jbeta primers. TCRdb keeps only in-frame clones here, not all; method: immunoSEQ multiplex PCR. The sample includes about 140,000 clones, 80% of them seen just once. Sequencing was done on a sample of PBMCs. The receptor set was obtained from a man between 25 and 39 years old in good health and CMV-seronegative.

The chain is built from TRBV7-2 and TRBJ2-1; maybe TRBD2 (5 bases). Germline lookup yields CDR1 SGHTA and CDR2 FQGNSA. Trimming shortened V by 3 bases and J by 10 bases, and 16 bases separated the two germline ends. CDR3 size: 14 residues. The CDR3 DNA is TGTGCCAGCAGCTTTTTTACATTAGCGAACGAGCAGTTCTTC. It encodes CASSFFTLANEQFF.

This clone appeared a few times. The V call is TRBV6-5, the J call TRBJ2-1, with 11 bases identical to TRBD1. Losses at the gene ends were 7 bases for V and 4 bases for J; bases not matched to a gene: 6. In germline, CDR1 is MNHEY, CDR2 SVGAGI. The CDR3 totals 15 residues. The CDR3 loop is CASKGDRGKYNEQFF. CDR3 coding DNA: TGTGCCAGCAAAGGGGACAGGGGGAAGTACAATGAGCAGTTCTTC.

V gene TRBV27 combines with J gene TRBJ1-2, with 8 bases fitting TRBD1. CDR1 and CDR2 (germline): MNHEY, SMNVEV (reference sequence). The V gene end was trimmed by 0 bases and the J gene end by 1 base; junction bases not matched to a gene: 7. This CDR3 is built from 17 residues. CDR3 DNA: TGTGCCAGCAGTTTATCAGGCAGGGGGCCTGTTAACTATGGCTACACCTTC. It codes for CASSLSGRGPVNYGYTF.

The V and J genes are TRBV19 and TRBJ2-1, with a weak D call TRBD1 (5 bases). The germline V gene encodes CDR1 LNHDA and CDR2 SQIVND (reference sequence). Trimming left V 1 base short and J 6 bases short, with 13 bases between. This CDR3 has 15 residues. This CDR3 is CASSIGRGPGNEQFF. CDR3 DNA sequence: TGTGCCAGTAGTATAGGAAGGGGTCCAGGCAATGAGCAGTTCTTC.

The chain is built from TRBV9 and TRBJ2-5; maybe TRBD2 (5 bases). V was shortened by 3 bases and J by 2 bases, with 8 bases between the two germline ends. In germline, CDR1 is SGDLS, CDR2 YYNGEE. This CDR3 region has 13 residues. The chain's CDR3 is CASSARGQETQYF. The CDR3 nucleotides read TGTGCCAGCAGCGCTCGGGGTCAAGAGACCCAGTACTTC.

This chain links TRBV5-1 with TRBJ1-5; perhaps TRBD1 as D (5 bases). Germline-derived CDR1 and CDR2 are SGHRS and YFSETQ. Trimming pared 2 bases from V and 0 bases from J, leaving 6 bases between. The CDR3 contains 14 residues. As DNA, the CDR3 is TGCGCCAGCAGCTTAGGGGTTAGCAATCAGCCCCAGCATTTT. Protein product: CASSLGVSNQPQHF.

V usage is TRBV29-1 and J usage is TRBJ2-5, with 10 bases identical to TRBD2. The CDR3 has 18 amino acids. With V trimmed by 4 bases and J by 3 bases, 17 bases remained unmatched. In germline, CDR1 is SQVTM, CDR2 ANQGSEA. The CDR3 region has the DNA TGCAGCGTTGTTTTGGCGCCGAGGAGTCTAGCGGGAGAAGAGACCCAGTACTTC. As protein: CSVVLAPRSLAGEETQYF.

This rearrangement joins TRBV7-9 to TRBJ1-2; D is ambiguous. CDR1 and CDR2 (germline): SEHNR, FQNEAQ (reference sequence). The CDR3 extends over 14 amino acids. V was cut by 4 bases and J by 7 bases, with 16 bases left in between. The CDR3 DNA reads TGTGCCAGCAGCTCCCCCGGGGAGGTTATTGGCTACACCTTC. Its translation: CASSSPGEVIGYTF.

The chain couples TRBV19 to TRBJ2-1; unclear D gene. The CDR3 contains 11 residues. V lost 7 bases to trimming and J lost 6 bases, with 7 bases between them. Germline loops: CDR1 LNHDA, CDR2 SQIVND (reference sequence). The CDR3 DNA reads TGTGCCAGTATGGAGCGCAATGAGCAGTTCTTC. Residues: CASMERNEQFF.

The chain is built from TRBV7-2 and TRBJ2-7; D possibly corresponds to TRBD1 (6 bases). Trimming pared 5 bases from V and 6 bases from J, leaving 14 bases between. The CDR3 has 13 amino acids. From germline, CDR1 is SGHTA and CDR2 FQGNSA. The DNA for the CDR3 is TGTGCCAGCAGCGTAACAGGGTCTCGCGAGCAGTACTTC. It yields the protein CASSVTGSREQYF.

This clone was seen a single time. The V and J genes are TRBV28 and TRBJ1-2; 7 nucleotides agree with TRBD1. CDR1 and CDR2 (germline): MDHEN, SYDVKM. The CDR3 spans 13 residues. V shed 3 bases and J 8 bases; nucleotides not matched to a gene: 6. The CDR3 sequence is CASSFTGAGGYTF. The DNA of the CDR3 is TGTGCCAGCAGTTTCACAGGGGCAGGCGGCTACACCTTC.

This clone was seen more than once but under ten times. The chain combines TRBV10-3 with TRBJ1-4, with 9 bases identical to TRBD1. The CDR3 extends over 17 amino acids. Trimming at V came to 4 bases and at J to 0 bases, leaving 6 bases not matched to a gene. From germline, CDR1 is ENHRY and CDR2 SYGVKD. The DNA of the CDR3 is TGTGCCATCAGTGGGGGACAGGGCCAAGCAACTAATGAAAAACTGTTTTTT. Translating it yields CAISGGQGQATNEKLFF.

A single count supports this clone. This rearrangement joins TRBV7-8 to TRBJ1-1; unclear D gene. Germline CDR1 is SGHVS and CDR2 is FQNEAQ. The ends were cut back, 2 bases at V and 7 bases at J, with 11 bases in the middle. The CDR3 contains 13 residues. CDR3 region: CASSLLPGNEAFF. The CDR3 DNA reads TGTGCCAGCAGCTTATTACCGGGTAATGAAGCTTTCTTT.

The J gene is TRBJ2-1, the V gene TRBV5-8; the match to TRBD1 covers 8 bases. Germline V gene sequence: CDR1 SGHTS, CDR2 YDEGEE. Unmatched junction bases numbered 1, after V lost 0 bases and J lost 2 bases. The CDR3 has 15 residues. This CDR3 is CASSLGTGPYNEQFF. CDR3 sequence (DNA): TGTGCCAGCAGCTTGGGGACAGGGCCCTACAATGAGCAGTTCTTC. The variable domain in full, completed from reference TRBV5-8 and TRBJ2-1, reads EAGVTQSPTHLIKTRGQQATLRCSPISGHTSVYWYQQALGLGLQFLLWYDEGEERNRGNFPPRFSGRQFPNYSSELNVNALELEDSALYLCASSLGTGPYNEQFFGPGTRLTVL.

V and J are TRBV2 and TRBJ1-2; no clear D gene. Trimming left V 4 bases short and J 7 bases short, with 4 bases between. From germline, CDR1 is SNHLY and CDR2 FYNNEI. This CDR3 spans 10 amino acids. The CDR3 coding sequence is TGTGCCAGCAGTGCGGGTGGCTACACCTTC. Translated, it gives CASSAGGYTF.

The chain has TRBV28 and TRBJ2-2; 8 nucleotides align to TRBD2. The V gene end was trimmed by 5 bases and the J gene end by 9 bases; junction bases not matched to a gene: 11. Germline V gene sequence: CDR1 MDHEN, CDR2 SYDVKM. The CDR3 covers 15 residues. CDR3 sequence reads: CASSPLGSGIWELFF. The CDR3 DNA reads TGTGCCAGCAGTCCCCTCGGTAGCGGGATTTGGGAGCTGTTTTTT.

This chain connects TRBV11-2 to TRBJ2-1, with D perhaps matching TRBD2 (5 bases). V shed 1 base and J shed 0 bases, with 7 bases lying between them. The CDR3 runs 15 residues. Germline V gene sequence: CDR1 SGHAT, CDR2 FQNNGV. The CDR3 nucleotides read TGTGCCAGCAGCTTAGGAGGGAGCTCCTACAATGAGCAGTTCTTC. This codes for CASSLGGSSYNEQFF.

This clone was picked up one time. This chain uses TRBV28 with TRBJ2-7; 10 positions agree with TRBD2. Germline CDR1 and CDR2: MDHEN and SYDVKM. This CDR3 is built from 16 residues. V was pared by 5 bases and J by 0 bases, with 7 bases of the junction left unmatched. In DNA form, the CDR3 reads TGTGCCAGCAGTCCCTCTCTAGCGGGAGTCTCCTACGAGCAGTACTTC. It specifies CASSPSLAGVSYEQYF. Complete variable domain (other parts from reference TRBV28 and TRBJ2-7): DVKVTQSSRYLVKRTGEKVFLECVQDMDHENMFWYRQDPGLGLRLIYFSYDVKMKEKGDIPEGYSVSREKKERFSLILESASTNQTSMYLCASSPSLAGVSYEQYFGPGTRLTVT.

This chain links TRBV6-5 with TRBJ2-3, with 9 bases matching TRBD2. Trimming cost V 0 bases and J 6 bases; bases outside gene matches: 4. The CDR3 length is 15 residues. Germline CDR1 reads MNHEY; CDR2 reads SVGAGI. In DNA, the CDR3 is TGTGCCAGCAGTTACTCGACTAGCGGATGGGATACGCAGTATTTT. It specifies CASSYSTSGWDTQYF.

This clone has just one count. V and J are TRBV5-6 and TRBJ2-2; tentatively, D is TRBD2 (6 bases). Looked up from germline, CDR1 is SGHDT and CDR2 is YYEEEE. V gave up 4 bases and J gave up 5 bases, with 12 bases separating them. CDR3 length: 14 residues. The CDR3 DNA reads TGTGCCAGCAGCCGCGTTGGGGGGACCGGGGAGCTGTTTTTT. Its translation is CASSRVGGTGELFF.

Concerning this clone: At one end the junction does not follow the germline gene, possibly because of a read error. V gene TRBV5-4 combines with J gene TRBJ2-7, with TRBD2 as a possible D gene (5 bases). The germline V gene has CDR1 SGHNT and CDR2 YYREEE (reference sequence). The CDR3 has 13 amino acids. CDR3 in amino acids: CASGFGLAYEQYF. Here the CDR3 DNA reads TGTGCCAGCGGCTTTGGACTGGCCTACGAGCAGTACTTC. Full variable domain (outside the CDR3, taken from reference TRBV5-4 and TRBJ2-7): ETGVTQSPTHLIKTRGQQVTLRCSSQSGHNTVSWYQQALGQGPQFIFQYYREEENGRGNFPPRFSGLQFPNYSSELNVNALELDDSALYLCASGFGLAYEQYFGPGTRLTVT.